This TCR beta chain was sequenced for a study of OX40 agonist ivuxolimab in advanced cancers. Concerning this clone: The sample has other DNA sequences that encode this CDR3 too.

Per germline, CDR1 SGHRS and CDR2 YFSETQ. Unmatched junction bases numbered 10, after V lost 0 bases and J lost 8 bases. CDR3 size: 16 residues. The repertoire was sequenced with immunoSEQ multiplex PCR; TCRdb's copy has only in-frame clones and lacks some. The sample lists 15,000 to 20,000 clones, around 70% seen once, with roughly 24% in the top ten. The chain couples TRBV5-1 to TRBJ2-1, with 8 nucleotides matching TRBD2. The starting material was CD4+ or CD8+ T cells sorted from blood, obtained in a trial of the OX40 agonist ivuxolimab. The source of this sequence is an adult with an advanced solid tumor such as melanoma, head and neck, liver or kidney cancer. For the CDR3, the DNA is TGCGCCAGCAGCTTGGGGGTTCAGCGGGGGATCGATGAGCAGTTCTTC. This translates into CASSLGVQRGIDEQFF.